These T cell receptor beta chains were read from a single sample in a study of technical replicates of blood from a few donors. Profiling relied on immunoSEQ multiplex PCR, and the TCRdb table lists in-frame clones only, not all of them. The sample comprises some 98,000 clones, approximately 96% of which are singletons, and approximately 0.23% rests with the top ten. Source material: T cells isolated from PBMCs. These receptors were collected from a human donor in good health. Each CDR3 is given with its conserved first and last residue. Fields, in order: D gene, V gene, J gene, CDR3 protein, CDR3 DNA. A D gene is named only where the DNA matches it firmly.

NA	TRBV6-1	TRBJ1-1	CASSERTEMNTEAFF	TGTGCCAGCAGTGAGCGGACAGAGATGAACACTGAAGCTTTCTTT
NA	TRBV10-1	TRBJ2-3	CASSESEASGPWADTQYF	TGCGCCAGCAGTGAGTCGGAGGCAAGCGGGCCCTGGGCAGATACGCAGTATTTT
NA	TRBV9	TRBJ2-5	CASSAGHTDQTQYF	TGTGCCAGCAGTGCAGGACATACAGATCAGACCCAGTACTTC
NA	TRBV15	TRBJ2-3	CATSLRALKADTQYF	TGTGCCACCAGTCTCCGAGCGCTTAAGGCAGATACGCAGTATTTT
TRBD2	TRBV7-8	TRBJ2-5	CASSIGLGEETQYF	TGTGCCAGCAGCATAGGACTAGGTGAAGAGACCCAGTACTTC
TRBD2	TRBV28	TRBJ2-7	CASSSIAGATYEQYF	TGTGCCAGCAGTTCAATAGCGGGGGCTACCTACGAGCAGTACTTC
NA	TRBV5-4	TRBJ2-1	CASSLGVENNEQFF	TGTGCCAGCAGCTTGGGCGTCGAGAACAATGAGCAGTTCTTC
TRBD1	TRBV5-1	TRBJ1-1	CASSFTGVTEAFF	TGCGCCAGCAGCTTTACAGGGGTCACTGAAGCTTTCTTT
NA	TRBV10-1	TRBJ2-5	CASSEYPRETQYF	TGCGCCAGCAGTGAATACCCCCGGGAGACCCAGTACTTC
NA	TRBV7-2	TRBJ2-5	CASSLHGETQYF	TGTGCCAGCAGCTTACACGGGGAGACCCAGTACTTC
NA	TRBV27	TRBJ2-7	CASGFGGTVFEQYF	TGTGCCAGCGGGTTTGGGGGGACTGTTTTCGAGCAGTACTTC
NA	TRBV5-1	TRBJ2-1	CASSLMTDKHYPEHEQFF	TGCGCCAGCAGCTTGATGACCGACAAACATTATCCTGAGCATGAGCAGTTCTTC
NA	TRBV7-9	TRBJ1-6	CASSSLQGIASPLHF	TGTGCCAGCAGCTCACTACAGGGCATCGCGTCACCCCTCCACTTT
TRBD1	TRBV25-1	TRBJ1-4	CASTSGQGFSPNEKLFF	TGTGCCAGCACTTCTGGACAGGGGTTTTCCCCCAATGAAAAACTGTTTTTT
NA	TRBV7-8	TRBJ2-7	CASSLSRFLISRYF	TGTGCCAGCAGCTTATCGAGATTCCTCATCTCGCGATACTTC
TRBD1	TRBV19	TRBJ2-3	CASSTDRDSYSTDTQYF	TGTGCCAGTAGTACAGATAGGGACAGCTATAGCACAGATACGCAGTATTTT